The 29 T cell receptor beta chains reported below all come from one sample, sequenced in a study of blood T cell repertoires in COVID-19. Profiled with immunoSEQ multiplex PCR; TCRdb holds only in-frame clones, not every one. The sample includes about 220,000 clones, around 84% of them seen just once. Sequencing was carried out using peripheral blood. The receptors derive from a middle-aged man who had recovered from COVID-19.

The J gene is TRBJ1-6, the V gene TRBV6-2 or TRBV6-3; a possible D gene is TRBD1 (5 bases). Germline V CDR1 and CDR2: MNHEY, SVGEGT. The CDR3 totals 13 residues. V shed 5 bases and J shed 14 bases, with 16 bases lying between them. The CDR3 here is CASSIPGLGTLHF. CDR3 nucleotides: TGTGCCAGCAGTATTCCGGGACTTGGCACCCTCCACTTT.

This chain joins TRBV7-8 and TRBJ1-1; the D is unclear. The CDR3 covers 15 residues. The germline V gene has CDR1 SGHVS and CDR2 FQNEAQ. Trimming stripped 3 bases from V and 0 bases from J, with 11 bases between. The CDR3 DNA is TGTGCCAGCAGCTTGGGAGCCAGAGTGAACACTGAAGCTTTCTTT. This translates into CASSLGARVNTEAFF.

This chain connects TRBV7-6 to TRBJ2-7; a weak D match, TRBD2 (6 bases). CDR3 length equals 14 residues. Germline CDR1 SGHVS, CDR2 FNYEAQ. Trimming removed 5 bases at V and 0 bases at J, with 11 bases between. The DNA for the CDR3 is TGTGCCAGCAGCCGGAGGGTCAACTCCTACGAGCAGTACTTC. The encoded protein is CASSRRVNSYEQYF.

This chain links TRBV5-4 with TRBJ2-1; 8 nucleotides agree with TRBD1. Trimming removed 3 bases from V and 5 bases from J; junction bases left unmatched: 4. The CDR3 is 14 amino acids. CDR1 and CDR2 from the germline V gene are SGHNT and YYREEE (reference sequence). The CDR3 region has the DNA TGTGCCAGCAGCTCAAGGACAGGGAACAATGAGCAGTTCTTC. Translation: CASSSRTGNNEQFF.

V is TRBV19 and J is TRBJ2-3; 7 bases fit TRBD2. Germline CDR1 LNHDA, CDR2 SQIVND (reference sequence). The ends lost 4 bases at V and 6 bases at J; junction bases unmatched: 7. CDR3 length equals 14 residues. The CDR3 DNA reads TGTGCCAGTAGTACCGCCCGGACTAGTGATACGCAGTATTTT. This sequence encodes CASSTARTSDTQYF.

The chain employs TRBV2 and TRBJ2-7; perhaps TRBD2 as D (5 bases). The CDR3 is 11 residues long. V shed 7 bases and J shed 3 bases, with 7 bases lying between them. Germline CDR1 SNHLY, CDR2 FYNNEI. Written as DNA, the CDR3 is TGTGCCAGCAAAGACTACTACGAGCAGTACTTC. It is translated as CASKDYYEQYF.

V and J are TRBV4-3 and TRBJ1-6, with D possibly being TRBD1 (5 bases). CDR3 length: 16 amino acids. The germline V gene encodes CDR1 LGHNA and CDR2 YSLEER. Trimming took off 0 bases at V and 10 bases at J, with 16 bases between the two ends. CDR3 sequence (DNA): TGCGCCAGCAGCCAAGAGACCCCGGGCAAGGGGTCACCCCTCCACTTT. It yields the protein CASSQETPGKGSPLHF.

The V call is TRBV19, the J call TRBJ2-6; 12 bases match TRBD1. Germline V gene sequence: CDR1 LNHDA, CDR2 SQIVND (reference sequence). The CDR3 totals 19 residues. Unmatched junction bases numbered 11, after V lost 5 bases and J lost 3 bases. The CDR3 sequence is CASSLRPGTGGGGANVLTF. The CDR3 DNA reads TGTGCCAGTAGTCTCAGACCCGGGACAGGGGGCGGTGGGGCCAACGTCCTGACTTTC.

The CDR3 DNA sequence: TGTGCCAGCAGCTCCACAGGGTCCGGGGAGCTGTTTTTT. Its protein is CASSSTGSGELFF. The chain links TRBV7-2 to TRBJ2-2; weak D call: TRBD1 (6 bases). The CDR3 totals 13 residues. Per the germline V gene, CDR1 is SGHTA and CDR2 is FQGNSA. Trimming removed 4 bases from V and 6 bases from J, with 9 bases in between.

The chain uses TRBV10-2 and TRBJ1-5; D might be TRBD1 (6 bases). CDR1 and CDR2 from the germline V gene are WSHSY and SAAADI. This CDR3 comprises 14 residues. V lost 5 bases to trimming and J lost 4 bases, with 12 bases between them. CDR3 sequence: CASSWGRGNQPQHF. For the CDR3, the DNA is TGCGCCAGCAGTTGGGGGCGCGGAAATCAGCCCCAGCATTTT.

The chain employs TRBV5-5 and TRBJ2-1; no reliable D call. CDR3 length: 15 residues. V was cut by 4 bases and J by 0 bases, with 11 bases left in between. The germline V gene encodes CDR1 SGHKS and CDR2 YYEKEE (reference sequence). CDR3: CASSPDWSSYNEQFF. The CDR3 region has the DNA TGTGCCAGCAGCCCTGACTGGAGCTCCTACAATGAGCAGTTCTTC.

This rearrangement joins TRBV5-1 to TRBJ1-4; D is unresolved. This CDR3 spans 15 amino acids. Per the germline V gene, CDR1 is SGHRS and CDR2 is YFSETQ. V lost 4 bases and J 0 bases, leaving 10 bases between the germline ends. CDR3 sequence reads: CASSLTDATNEKLFF. DNA for the CDR3: TGCGCCAGCAGCCTCACAGACGCAACTAATGAAAAACTGTTTTTT.

This chain joins TRBV7-2 and TRBJ2-7; possibly TRBD2 for D (6 bases). The CDR3 totals 14 residues. Per the germline V gene, CDR1 is SGHTA and CDR2 is FQGNSA. Trimming pared 1 base from V and 2 bases from J, leaving 9 bases between. Written as DNA, the CDR3 is TGTGCCAGCAGCTTAGGGACTACTACCTACGAGCAGTACTTC. It specifies CASSLGTTTYEQYF.

The gene calls are TRBV18 and TRBJ2-2; 8 bases align to TRBD2. V was pared by 2 bases and J by 4 bases, with 6 bases of the junction left unmatched. The CDR3 runs 16 residues. The V gene's germline CDR1 is KGHSH and CDR2 LQKENI. CDR3 protein: CASSPTGGSTTGELFF. DNA for the CDR3: TGTGCCAGCTCACCAACGGGAGGGTCGACCACCGGGGAGCTGTTTTTT.

The CDR3 here is CASRNLAGDSEQYF. The CDR3 nucleotides are TGCGCCAGCAGAAACCTAGCGGGGGATAGCGAGCAGTACTTC. This chain connects TRBV5-1 to TRBJ2-7, with 10 bases lining up with TRBD2. This CDR3 contains 14 residues. From germline, CDR1 is SGHRS and CDR2 YFSETQ. V lost 5 bases and J lost 6; bases outside the gene matches: 8.

The rearrangement uses TRBV7-2 and TRBJ1-6, with D perhaps matching TRBD1 (6 bases). Germline V gives CDR1 SGHTA, CDR2 FQGNSA. This CDR3 has 13 residues. Between the trimmed V and J ends, which lost 3 bases and 11 bases, there was a span of 11 bases. The CDR3 DNA follows: TGTGCCAGCAGCTTCGGGACACAGACACCCCTCCACTTT. Translated: CASSFGTQTPLHF.

This chain connects TRBV5-1 to TRBJ1-1; possibly TRBD1 for D (6 bases). CDR3 size: 15 residues. Between the trimmed V and J ends, which lost 0 bases and 5 bases, there was a span of 14 bases. The germline CDR1 and CDR2 sequences are SGHRS and YFSETQ. Here the CDR3 reads CASSLEGRGGTEAFF. CDR3 DNA sequence: TGCGCCAGCAGCTTGGAGGGCAGGGGAGGGACTGAAGCTTTCTTT.

This sequence joins TRBV7-9 and TRBJ1-1, with D uncertain. V was pared by 3 bases and J by 4 bases, with 9 bases between. CDR3 length equals 13 residues. From germline, CDR1 is SEHNR and CDR2 FQNEAQ (reference sequence). The chain's CDR3 is CASSLQVATEAFF. In DNA, the CDR3 is TGTGCCAGCAGCTTGCAGGTGGCCACTGAAGCTTTCTTT.

This clone was detected a few times. The sample holds other DNA sequences that translate to the same CDR3. J is TRBJ2-7 and V is TRBV20-1; perhaps TRBD2 as D (6 bases). The CDR3 spans 11 residues. CDR1 DFQATT and CDR2 SNEGSKA come from the germline V gene (reference sequence). Trimming pared 6 bases from V and 0 bases from J, leaving 6 bases between. The CDR3 protein is CSARDSYEQYF. The DNA for the CDR3 is TGCAGTGCGCGGGACTCCTACGAGCAGTACTTC.

This clone was recorded only once. The chain recombines TRBV12-3 or TRBV12-4 with TRBJ2-2, with no clear D. The CDR3 has 13 residues. Trimming removed 5 bases from V and 1 base from J, with 5 bases in between. The DNA of the CDR3 is TGTGCCAGCAGTCCGTTGAACACCGGGGAGCTGTTTTTT. This sequence encodes CASSPLNTGELFF.

CDR3 region: CASRPGASGRRCNEQFF. DNA of the CDR3: TGTGCCAGCCGCCCGGGGGCTAGCGGGAGGAGGTGCAATGAGCAGTTCTTC. The chain employs TRBV7-7 and TRBJ2-1, with 11 bases lining up with TRBD2. J lost 6 bases, V lost 8 bases, and 15 bases had no gene match. Per the germline V gene, CDR1 is SSHAT and CDR2 is FNYEAQ (reference sequence). This CDR3 has 17 residues.

This chain joins TRBV5-4 and TRBJ1-6, with D unclear. Trimming removed 4 bases from V and 3 bases from J, with 14 bases in between. CDR1 and CDR2 from the germline V gene are SGHNT and YYREEE (reference sequence). The CDR3 sequence is 16 residues long. The CDR3 sequence: CASSPGLSNYNSPLHF. The CDR3 region has the DNA TGTGCCAGCAGCCCCGGGTTAAGTAACTATAATTCACCCCTCCACTTT. Complete variable domain (other parts from reference TRBV5-4 and TRBJ1-6): ETGVTQSPTHLIKTRGQQVTLRCSSQSGHNTVSWYQQALGQGPQFIFQYYREEENGRGNFPPRFSGLQFPNYSSELNVNALELDDSALYLCASSPGLSNYNSPLHFGNGTRLTVT.

The chain links TRBV19 to TRBJ2-5, with TRBD2 matching over 7 bases. Unmatched junction bases numbered 9, after V lost 4 bases and J lost 1 base. From germline, CDR1 is LNHDA and CDR2 SQIVND (reference sequence). The CDR3 has 16 residues. CDR3 amino acids: CASSKRHGGFQETQYF. For the CDR3, the DNA is TGTGCCAGTAGTAAAAGACACGGGGGGTTCCAAGAGACCCAGTACTTC.

The chain has TRBV27 and TRBJ1-5; D unresolved. CDR3 size: 15 residues. Between the trimmed V and J ends, which lost 3 bases and 6 bases, there was a span of 15 bases. Germline V gives CDR1 MNHEY, CDR2 SMNVEV (reference sequence). The CDR3 loop reads CASSFKAGLGQPQHF. The CDR3 DNA reads as TGTGCCAGCAGTTTTAAAGCCGGGTTGGGTCAGCCCCAGCATTTT.

The chain uses TRBV10-3 and TRBJ2-7; tentatively, D is TRBD2 (6 bases). Trimming left V 4 bases short and J 3 bases short, with 13 bases between. Germline lookup yields CDR1 ENHRY and CDR2 SYGVKD. The CDR3 is made up of 14 amino acids. DNA for the CDR3: TGTGCCATCAGTGGGACTACTTGGGACTACGAGCAGTACTTC. The encoded protein is CAISGTTWDYEQYF.

In its sample, this clone was seen once. This rearrangement joins TRBV30 to TRBJ1-3; possibly TRBD1 for D (5 bases). The CDR3 contains 14 residues. Germline V gene lookup returns CDR1 GTSNPN and CDR2 SVGIG (reference sequence). Trimming took off 2 bases at V and 3 bases at J, with 11 bases between the two ends. CDR3 sequence reads: CAWSYGRVGNTIYF. The CDR3 DNA sequence: TGTGCCTGGAGTTACGGCAGGGTTGGAAACACCATATATTTT.

J is TRBJ2-1 and V is TRBV11-2, with 11 bases lining up with TRBD2. Germline V lookup: CDR1 SGHAT, CDR2 FQNNGV. The CDR3 is 18 residues long. V was clipped by 5 bases and J by 5 bases; unmatched bases: 14. The chain's CDR3 is CASSTPASGRLGHNEQFF. CDR3 DNA sequence: TGTGCCAGCAGCACTCCGGCTAGCGGGAGGTTGGGCCACAATGAGCAGTTCTTC.

The chain has TRBV7-2 and TRBJ2-7; 9 bases match TRBD2. V trimming: 5 bases; J trimming: 5 bases; junction bases outside the gene matches: 10. This CDR3 comprises 15 residues. The V gene's germline CDR1 is SGHTA and CDR2 FQGNSA. For the CDR3, the DNA is TGTGCCAGCAGCCCGCGGGGGGGACGGTTCAACGAGCAGTACTTC. Protein: CASSPRGGRFNEQYF.

J is TRBJ1-2 and V is TRBV5-4; TRBD1 matches at 7 bases. The V gene's germline CDR1 is SGHNT and CDR2 YYREEE (reference sequence). V trimming: 3 bases; J trimming: 7 bases; junction bases outside the gene matches: 3. This CDR3 region has 12 residues. As DNA, the CDR3 is TGTGCCAGCAGCTCCCAGGGGGGTGGCTACACCTTC. Translated, it gives CASSSQGGGYTF.